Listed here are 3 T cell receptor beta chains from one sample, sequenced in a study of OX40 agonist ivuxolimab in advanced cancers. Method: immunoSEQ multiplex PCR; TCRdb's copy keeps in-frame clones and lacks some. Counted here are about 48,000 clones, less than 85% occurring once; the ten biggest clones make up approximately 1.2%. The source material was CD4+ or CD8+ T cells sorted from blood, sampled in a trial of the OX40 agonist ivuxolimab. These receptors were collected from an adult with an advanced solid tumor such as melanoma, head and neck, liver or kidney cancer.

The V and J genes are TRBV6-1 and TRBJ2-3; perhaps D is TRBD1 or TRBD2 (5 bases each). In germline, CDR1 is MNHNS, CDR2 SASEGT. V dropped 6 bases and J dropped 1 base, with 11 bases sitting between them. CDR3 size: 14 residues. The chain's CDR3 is CASSPGTGTDTQYF. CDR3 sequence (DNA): TGTGCCAGCAGCCCCGGGACCGGCACAGATACGCAGTATTTT.

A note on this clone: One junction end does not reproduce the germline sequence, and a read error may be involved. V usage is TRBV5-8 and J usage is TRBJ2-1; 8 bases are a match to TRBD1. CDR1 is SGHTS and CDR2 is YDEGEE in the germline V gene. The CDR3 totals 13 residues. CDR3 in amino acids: CASSFGQGGTMVF. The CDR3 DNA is TGTGCCAGCAGCTTCGGACAGGGCGGAACTATGGTCTTC.

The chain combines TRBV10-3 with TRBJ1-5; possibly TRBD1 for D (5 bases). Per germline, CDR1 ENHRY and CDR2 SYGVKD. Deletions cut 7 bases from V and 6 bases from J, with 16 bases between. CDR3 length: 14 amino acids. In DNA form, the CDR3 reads TGTGCCATCATCTTCCGGGACGCTTCTCAGCCCCAGCATTTT. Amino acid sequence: CAIIFRDASQPQHF.